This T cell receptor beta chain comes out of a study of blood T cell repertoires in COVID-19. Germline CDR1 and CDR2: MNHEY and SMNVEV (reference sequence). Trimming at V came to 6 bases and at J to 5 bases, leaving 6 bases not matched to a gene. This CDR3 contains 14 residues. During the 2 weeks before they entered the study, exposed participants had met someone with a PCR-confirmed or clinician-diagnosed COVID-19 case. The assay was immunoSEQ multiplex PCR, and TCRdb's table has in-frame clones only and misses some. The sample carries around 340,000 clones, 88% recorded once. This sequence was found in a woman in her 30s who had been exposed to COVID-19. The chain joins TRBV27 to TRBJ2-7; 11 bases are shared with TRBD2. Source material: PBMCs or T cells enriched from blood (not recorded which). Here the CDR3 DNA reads TGTGCCAGCAGGCTAGCGGGAGGTCCCAACGAGCAGTACTTC. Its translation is CASRLAGGPNEQYF.